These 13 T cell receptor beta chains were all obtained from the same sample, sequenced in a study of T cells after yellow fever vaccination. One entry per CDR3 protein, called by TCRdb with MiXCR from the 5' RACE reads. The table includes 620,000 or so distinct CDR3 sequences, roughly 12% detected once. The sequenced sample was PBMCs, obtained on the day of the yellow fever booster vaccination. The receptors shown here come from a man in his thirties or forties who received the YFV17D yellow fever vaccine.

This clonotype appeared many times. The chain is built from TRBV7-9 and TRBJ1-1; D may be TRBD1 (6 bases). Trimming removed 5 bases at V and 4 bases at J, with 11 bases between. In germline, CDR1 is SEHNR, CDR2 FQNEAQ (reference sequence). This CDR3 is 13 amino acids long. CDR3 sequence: CASSQVRGTEAFF. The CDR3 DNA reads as TGTGCCAGCAGCCAAGTCAGGGGCACTGAAGCTTTCTTT.

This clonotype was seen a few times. The CDR3 spells CASSLGSAGLPQYF. Here the CDR3 DNA reads TGTGCCAGCAGCTTGGGCTCCGCGGGGCTTCCGCAGTATTTT. The chain joins TRBV5-6 to TRBJ2-3; perhaps TRBD2 as D (6 bases). The V end lost 0 bases, the J end lost 10 bases, and 15 bases lay between the germline ends. CDR3 size: 14 residues. Germline lookup yields CDR1 SGHDT and CDR2 YYEEEE.

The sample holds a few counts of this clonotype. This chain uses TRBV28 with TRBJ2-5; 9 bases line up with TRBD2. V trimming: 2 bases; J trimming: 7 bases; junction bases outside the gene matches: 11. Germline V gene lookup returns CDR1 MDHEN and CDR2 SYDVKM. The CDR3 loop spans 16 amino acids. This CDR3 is CASSLIQGSGSGTQYF. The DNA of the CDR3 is TGTGCCAGCAGTTTAATCCAGGGTAGCGGGAGTGGGACCCAGTACTTC.

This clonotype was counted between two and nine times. This CDR3 is CASSSDRTSDNYEQYF. CDR3 DNA sequence: TGTGCCAGCAGCTCGGATCGGACTAGCGATAACTACGAGCAGTACTTC. The rearrangement uses TRBV7-2 and TRBJ2-7; 9 bases line up with TRBD2. Germline trimming cut 4 bases from V and 3 bases from J; bases unmatched to any gene: 10. CDR3 size: 16 residues. CDR1 is SGHTA, CDR2 FQGNSA, per germline.

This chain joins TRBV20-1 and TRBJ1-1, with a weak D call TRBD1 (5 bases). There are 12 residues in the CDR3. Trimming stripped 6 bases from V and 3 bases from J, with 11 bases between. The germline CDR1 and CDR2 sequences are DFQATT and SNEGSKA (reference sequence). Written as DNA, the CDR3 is TGCAGTGCATGGGGGGACGACACTGAAGCTTTCTTT. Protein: CSAWGDDTEAFF.

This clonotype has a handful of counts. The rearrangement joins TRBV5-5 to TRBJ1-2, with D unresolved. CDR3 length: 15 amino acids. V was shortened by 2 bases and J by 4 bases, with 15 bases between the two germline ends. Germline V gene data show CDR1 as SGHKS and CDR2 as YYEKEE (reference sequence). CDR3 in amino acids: CASSLVHEPIYGYTF. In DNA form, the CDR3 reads TGTGCCAGCAGCTTAGTTCACGAACCCATCTATGGCTACACCTTC.

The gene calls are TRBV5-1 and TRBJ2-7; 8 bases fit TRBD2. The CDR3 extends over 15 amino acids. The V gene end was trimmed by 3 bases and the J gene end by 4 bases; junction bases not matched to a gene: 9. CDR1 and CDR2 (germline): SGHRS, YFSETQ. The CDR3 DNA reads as TGCGCCAGCAGCTCCGGGGTTAGCGGGATTTACGAGCAGTACTTC. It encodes CASSSGVSGIYEQYF.

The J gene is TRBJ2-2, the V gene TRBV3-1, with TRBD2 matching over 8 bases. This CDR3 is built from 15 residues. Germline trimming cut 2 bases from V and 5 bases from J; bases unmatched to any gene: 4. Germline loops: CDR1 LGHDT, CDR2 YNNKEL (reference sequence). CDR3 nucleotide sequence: TGTGCCAGCAGCCAAAGGACTAGCCGGACCGGGGAGCTGTTTTTT. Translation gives CASSQRTSRTGELFF.

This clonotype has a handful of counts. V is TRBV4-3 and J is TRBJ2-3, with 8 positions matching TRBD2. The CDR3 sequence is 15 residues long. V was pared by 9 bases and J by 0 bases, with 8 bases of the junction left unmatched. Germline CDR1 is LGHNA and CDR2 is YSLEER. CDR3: CASSRAGESTDTQYF. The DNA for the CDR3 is TGCGCCAGTTCAAGAGCGGGAGAAAGCACAGATACGCAGTATTTT.

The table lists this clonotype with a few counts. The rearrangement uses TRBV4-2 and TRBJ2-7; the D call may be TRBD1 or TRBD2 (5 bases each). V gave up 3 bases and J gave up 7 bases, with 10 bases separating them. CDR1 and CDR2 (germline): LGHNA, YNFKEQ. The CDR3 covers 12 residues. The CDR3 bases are TGTGCCAGCAGCCACTATGAGGGGGAGCAGTACTTC. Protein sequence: CASSHYEGEQYF.

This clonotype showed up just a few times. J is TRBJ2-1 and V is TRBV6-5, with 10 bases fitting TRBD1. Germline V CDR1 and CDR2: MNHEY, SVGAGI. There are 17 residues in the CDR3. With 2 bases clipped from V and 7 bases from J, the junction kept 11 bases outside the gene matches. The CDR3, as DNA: TGTGCCAGCAGTTACCAAATGGGACAGGGGAGTAGGAATGAGCAGTTCTTC. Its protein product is CASSYQMGQGSRNEQFF.

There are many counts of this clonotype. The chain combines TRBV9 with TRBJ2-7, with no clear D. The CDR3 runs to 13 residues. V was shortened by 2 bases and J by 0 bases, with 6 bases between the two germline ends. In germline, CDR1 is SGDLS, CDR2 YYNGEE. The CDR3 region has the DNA TGTGCCAGCAGCGTCTCTCCCTCCTACGAGCAGTACTTC. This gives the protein CASSVSPSYEQYF.

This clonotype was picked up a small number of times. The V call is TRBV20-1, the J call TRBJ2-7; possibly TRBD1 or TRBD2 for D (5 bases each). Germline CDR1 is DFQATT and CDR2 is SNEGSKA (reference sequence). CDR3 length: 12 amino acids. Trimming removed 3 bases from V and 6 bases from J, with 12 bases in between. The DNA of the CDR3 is TGCAGTGCTAGCCCGGGGCGTCCCGAGCAGTACTTC. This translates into CSASPGRPEQYF.